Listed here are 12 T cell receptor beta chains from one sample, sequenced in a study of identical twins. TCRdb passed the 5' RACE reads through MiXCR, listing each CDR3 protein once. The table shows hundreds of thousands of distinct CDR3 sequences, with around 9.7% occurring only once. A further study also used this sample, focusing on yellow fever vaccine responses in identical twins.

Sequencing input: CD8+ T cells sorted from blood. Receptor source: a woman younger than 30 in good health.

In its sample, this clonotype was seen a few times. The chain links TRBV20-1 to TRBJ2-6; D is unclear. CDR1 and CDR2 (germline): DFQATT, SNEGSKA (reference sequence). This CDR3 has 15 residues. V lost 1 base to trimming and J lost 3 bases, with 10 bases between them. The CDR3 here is CSARGNTDGANVLTF. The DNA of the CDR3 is TGCAGTGCTAGAGGGAATACGGATGGGGCCAACGTCCTGACTTTC.

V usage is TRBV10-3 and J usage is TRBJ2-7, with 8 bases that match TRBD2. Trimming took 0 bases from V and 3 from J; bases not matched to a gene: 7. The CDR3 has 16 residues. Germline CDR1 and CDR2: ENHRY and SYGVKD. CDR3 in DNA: TGTGCCATCAGTGAGTCATCGGGGGGGTCGAGCTACGAGCAGTACTTC. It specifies CAISESSGGSSYEQYF.

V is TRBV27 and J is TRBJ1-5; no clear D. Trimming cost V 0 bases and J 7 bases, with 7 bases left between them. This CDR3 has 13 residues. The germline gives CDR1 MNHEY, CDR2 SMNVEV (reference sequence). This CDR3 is CASSLSLSQPQHF. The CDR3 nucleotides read TGTGCCAGCAGTTTATCCCTGTCCCAGCCCCAGCATTTT.

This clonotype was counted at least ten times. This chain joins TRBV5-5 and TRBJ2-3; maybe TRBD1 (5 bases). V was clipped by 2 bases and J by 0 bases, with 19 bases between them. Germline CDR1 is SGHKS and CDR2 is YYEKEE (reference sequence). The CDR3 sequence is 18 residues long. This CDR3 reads CASSFLSGQTDSTDTQYF. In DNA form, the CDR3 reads TGTGCCAGCAGCTTTCTTTCCGGCCAGACAGACAGCACAGATACGCAGTATTTT.

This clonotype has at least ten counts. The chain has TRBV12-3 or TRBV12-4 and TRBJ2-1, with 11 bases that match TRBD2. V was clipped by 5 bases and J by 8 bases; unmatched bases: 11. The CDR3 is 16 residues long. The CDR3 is CASSPELAGGPDEQFF. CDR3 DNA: TGTGCCAGCAGTCCCGAGCTAGCGGGAGGCCCCGATGAGCAGTTCTTC.

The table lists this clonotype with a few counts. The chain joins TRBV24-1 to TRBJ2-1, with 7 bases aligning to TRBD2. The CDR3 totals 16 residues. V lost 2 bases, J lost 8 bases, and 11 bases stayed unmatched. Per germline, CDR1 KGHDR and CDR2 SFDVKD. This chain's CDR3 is CATSDSPSGIPYEQFF. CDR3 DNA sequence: TGTGCCACCAGTGATTCGCCTAGCGGCATCCCCTATGAGCAGTTCTTC.

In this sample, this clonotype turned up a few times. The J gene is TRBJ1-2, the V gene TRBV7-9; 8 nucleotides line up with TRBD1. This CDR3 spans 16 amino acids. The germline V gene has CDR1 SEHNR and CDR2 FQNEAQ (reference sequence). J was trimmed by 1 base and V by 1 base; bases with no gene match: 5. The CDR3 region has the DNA TGTGCCAGCAGCTTAGGACAGGGGATGAATAACTATGGCTACACCTTC. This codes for CASSLGQGMNNYGYTF.

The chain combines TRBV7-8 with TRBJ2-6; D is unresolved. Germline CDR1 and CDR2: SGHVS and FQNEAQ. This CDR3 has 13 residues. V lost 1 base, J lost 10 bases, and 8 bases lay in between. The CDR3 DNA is TGTGCCAGCAGCTTAGTCTCGACTAACGTCCTGACTTTC. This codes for CASSLVSTNVLTF.

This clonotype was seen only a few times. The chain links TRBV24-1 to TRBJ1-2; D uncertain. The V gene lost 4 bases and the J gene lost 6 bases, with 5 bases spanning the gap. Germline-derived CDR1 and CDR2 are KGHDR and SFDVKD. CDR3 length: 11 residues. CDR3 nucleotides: TGTGCCACCAGTGACTCCGATGGCTACACCTTC. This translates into CATSDSDGYTF.

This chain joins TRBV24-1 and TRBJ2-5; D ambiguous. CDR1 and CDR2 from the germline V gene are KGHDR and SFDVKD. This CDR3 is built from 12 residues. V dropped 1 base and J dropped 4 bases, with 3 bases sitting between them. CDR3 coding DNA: TGTGCCACCAGTGATTTTTCAGAGACCCAGTACTTC. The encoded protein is CATSDFSETQYF.

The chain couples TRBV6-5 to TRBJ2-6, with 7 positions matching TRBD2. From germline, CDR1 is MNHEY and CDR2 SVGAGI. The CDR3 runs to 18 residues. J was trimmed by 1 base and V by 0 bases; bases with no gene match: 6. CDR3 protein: CASSYSLGGLSGANVLTF. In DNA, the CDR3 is TGTGCCAGCAGTTACTCGCTGGGAGGGCTTTCTGGGGCCAACGTCCTGACTTTC.

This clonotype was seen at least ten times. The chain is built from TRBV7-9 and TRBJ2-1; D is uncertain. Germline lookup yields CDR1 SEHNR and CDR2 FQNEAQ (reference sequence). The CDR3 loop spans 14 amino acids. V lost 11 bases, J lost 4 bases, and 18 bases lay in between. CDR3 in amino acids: CAGSGLEVYNEQFF. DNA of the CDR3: TGTGCCGGCTCCGGTCTAGAGGTTTACAATGAGCAGTTCTTC. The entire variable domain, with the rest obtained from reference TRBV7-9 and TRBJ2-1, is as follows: DTGVSQNPRHKITKRGQNVTFRCDPISEHNRLYWYRQTLGQGPEFLTYFQNEAQLEKSRLLSDRFSAERPKGSFSTLEIQRTEQGDSAMYLCAGSGLEVYNEQFFGPGTRLTVL.